The 26 T cell receptor beta chains in this list originate from one sample, sequenced in a study of Tregs in tolerant kidney transplant recipients. Only in-frame clones appear in the TCRdb table, and some are missing; sequencing was by immunoSEQ multiplex PCR. The table includes roughly 99,000 clones, 80% to 95% detected once. Sequences were derived from CD4+ T cells from blood, sampled before the transplant. Receptors originate from a human donor who received a combined kidney and bone marrow transplant.

The rearrangement uses TRBV7-9 and TRBJ2-7, with 7 positions matching TRBD1. The germline V gene encodes CDR1 SEHNR and CDR2 FQNEAQ (reference sequence). The ends lost 5 bases at V and 3 bases at J; junction bases unmatched: 7. The CDR3 covers 14 residues. The CDR3 DNA reads TGTGCCAGCAGCCGGACAGGAGAATACTACGAGCAGTACTTC. It is translated as CASSRTGEYYEQYF. Using reference TRBV7-9 and TRBJ2-7 for the parts outside the CDR3, the full variable domain is DTGVSQNPRHKITKRGQNVTFRCDPISEHNRLYWYRQTLGQGPEFLTYFQNEAQLEKSRLLSDRFSAERPKGSFSTLEIQRTEQGDSAMYLCASSRTGEYYEQYFGPGTRLTVT.

The rearrangement uses TRBV4-3 and TRBJ1-1; D call uncertain. V lost 4 bases, J lost 0 bases, and 9 bases lay in between. The CDR3 sequence is 14 residues long. Germline V gene lookup returns CDR1 LGHNA and CDR2 YSLEER. CDR3 in amino acids: CASSLQTMNTEAFF. DNA for the CDR3: TGCGCCAGCAGCCTACAGACAATGAACACTGAAGCTTTCTTT.

The V gene is TRBV7-2, the J gene TRBJ1-1; 9 bases fit TRBD1. The CDR3 sequence is 17 residues long. The V gene's germline CDR1 is SGHTA and CDR2 FQGNSA. Trimming removed 1 base from V and 4 bases from J; junction bases left unmatched: 10. This chain's CDR3 is CASSLVGTGSMGTEAFF. The CDR3, as DNA: TGTGCCAGCAGCTTAGTAGGGACAGGGAGTATGGGCACTGAAGCTTTCTTT.

The rearrangement uses TRBV11-3 and TRBJ1-1, with 7 bases aligning to TRBD1. V trimming: 6 bases; J trimming: 2 bases; junction bases outside the gene matches: 12. Germline V gene data show CDR1 as SGHNT and CDR2 as YENEEA. This CDR3 has 16 residues. The chain's CDR3 is CASRSPHTGENTEAFF. The CDR3 coding sequence is TGTGCCAGCAGGTCCCCTCACACAGGGGAAAACACTGAAGCTTTCTTT.

The chain is built from TRBV2 and TRBJ2-7; D is perhaps TRBD2 (6 bases). V gave up 1 base and J gave up 0 bases, with 10 bases separating them. The CDR3 has 15 amino acids. Germline-derived CDR1 and CDR2 are SNHLY and FYNNEI. Here the CDR3 reads CASSEGRGLSYEQYF. In DNA, the CDR3 is TGTGCCAGCAGTGAAGGTCGGGGACTCTCCTACGAGCAGTACTTC.

The chain employs TRBV5-1 and TRBJ2-3; a possible D gene is TRBD1 (6 bases). V was trimmed by 2 bases and J by 3 bases, leaving 19 bases between them. Germline values: CDR1 SGHRS, CDR2 YFSETQ. The CDR3 consists of 17 residues. CDR3 sequence reads: CASSLHDTGYRTDTQYF. CDR3 in DNA: TGCGCCAGCAGCTTACACGACACAGGGTATCGGACAGATACGCAGTATTTT.

The gene calls are TRBV11-3 and TRBJ2-3; weak D call: TRBD2 (6 bases). The CDR3 length is 13 residues. V shed 0 bases and J shed 15 bases, with 16 bases lying between them. Germline values: CDR1 SGHNT, CDR2 YENEEA. CDR3 sequence reads: CASSLDPWGVVYF. In DNA form, the CDR3 reads TGTGCCAGCAGCTTAGATCCGTGGGGGGTTGTATATTTT.

The rearrangement uses TRBV11-1 and TRBJ2-5; tentatively, D is TRBD1 (5 bases). CDR1 and CDR2 from the germline V gene are SGHAT and FQDESV (reference sequence). The V and J ends lost 1 base and 2 bases respectively, with 14 bases between them. The CDR3 contains 16 residues. This CDR3 is CASSLVPVTAQETQYF. The CDR3 bases are TGTGCCAGCAGCTTAGTCCCCGTGACAGCTCAAGAGACCCAGTACTTC.

The chain carries TRBV19 and TRBJ2-3, with 7 bases matching TRBD1. Germline assignment: CDR1 LNHDA and CDR2 SQIVND (reference sequence). V lost 6 bases, J lost 4 bases, and 10 bases stayed unmatched. This CDR3 is 15 amino acids long. The CDR3 reads CASSPDRVRADTQYF. The CDR3 coding sequence is TGTGCCAGTAGCCCAGACAGGGTGCGGGCAGATACGCAGTATTTT.

This chain uses TRBV7-6 with TRBJ2-5; 8 bases align to TRBD2. Looked up from germline, CDR1 is SGHVS and CDR2 is FNYEAQ. There are 16 residues in the CDR3. With 4 bases clipped from V and 4 bases from J, the junction kept 11 bases outside the gene matches. CDR3 amino acids: CASSSPGLVFPETQYF. In nucleotides, the CDR3 is TGTGCCAGCAGCTCCCCGGGACTAGTCTTTCCAGAGACCCAGTACTTC.

This clone was recorded only once. This rearrangement joins TRBV5-1 to TRBJ2-2, with 11 bases that match TRBD2. Germline values: CDR1 SGHRS, CDR2 YFSETQ. The CDR3 length is 18 residues. The trim removed 4 bases at V and 0 bases at J, leaving 8 bases unmatched. CDR3 sequence (DNA): TGCGCCAGCAGCCTACATAGCGGGGGGGGCTCGAACACCGGGGAGCTGTTTTTT. Protein: CASSLHSGGGSNTGELFF.

The chain employs TRBV7-2 and TRBJ2-7, with no clear D. Germline-derived CDR1 and CDR2 are SGHTA and FQGNSA. The CDR3 loop spans 15 amino acids. The V end was cut by 1 base, the J end by 1 base, with 11 bases between. DNA of the CDR3: TGTGCCAGCAGCTTAGTGGTCGGTCAATCCTACGAGCAGTACTTC. Encoded protein: CASSLVVGQSYEQYF.

This rearrangement joins TRBV7-3 to TRBJ2-1; D uncertain. V dropped 5 bases and J dropped 9 bases, with 11 bases sitting between them. This CDR3 comprises 12 residues. Germline values: CDR1 SGHTA, CDR2 FQGTGA. The CDR3 is CASSQLRGEQFF. The CDR3 bases are TGTGCCAGCAGCCAACTACGCGGTGAGCAGTTCTTC.

The chain couples TRBV5-1 to TRBJ2-7, with a weak D call TRBD2 (5 bases). Germline V gene data show CDR1 as SGHRS and CDR2 as YFSETQ. The CDR3 runs to 12 residues. V shed 5 bases and J shed 3 bases, with 9 bases lying between them. The CDR3 DNA follows: TGCGCCAGCAGGACCGACTACTACGAGCAGTACTTC. Its translation: CASRTDYYEQYF.

The genes are TRBV19 and TRBJ1-6; D remains unclear. This CDR3 contains 12 residues. The germline V gene encodes CDR1 LNHDA and CDR2 SQIVND (reference sequence). Deletions cut 11 bases from V and 1 base from J, with 6 bases between. The CDR3 DNA reads as TGTGCCTCTAGATCCTATAATTCACCCCTCCACTTT. Encoded protein: CASRSYNSPLHF.

The chain employs TRBV5-1 and TRBJ2-1, with 7 bases that match TRBD2. From germline, CDR1 is SGHRS and CDR2 YFSETQ. V lost 4 bases, J lost 6 bases, and 10 bases stayed unmatched. This CDR3 comprises 15 residues. This CDR3 is CASSEPGTIRNEQFF. CDR3 nucleotide sequence: TGCGCCAGCAGCGAGCCCGGGACTATCCGCAATGAGCAGTTCTTC.

The gene calls are TRBV18 and TRBJ1-6; 10 nucleotides align to TRBD1. This CDR3 has 17 residues. With 5 bases clipped from V and 1 base from J, the junction kept 5 bases outside the gene matches. The germline V gene encodes CDR1 KGHSH and CDR2 LQKENI. The CDR3 nucleotides read TGTGCCAGCTCATATAGGGACAGGGGTTCCTATAATTCACCCCTCCACTTT. It codes for CASSYRDRGSYNSPLHF. The full variable domain, completed using reference TRBV18 and TRBJ1-6, is NAGVMQNPRHLVRRRGQEARLRCSPMKGHSHVYWYRQLPEEGLKFMVYLQKENIIDESGMPKERFSAEFPKEGPSILRIQQVVRGDSAAYFCASSYRDRGSYNSPLHFGNGTRLTVT.

The chain joins TRBV5-1 to TRBJ1-2; 10 bases align to TRBD1. This CDR3 region has 14 residues. Germline loops: CDR1 SGHRS, CDR2 YFSETQ. The trim removed 4 bases at V and 3 bases at J, leaving 3 bases unmatched. The CDR3 region is CASSADRGDYGYTF. CDR3 DNA: TGCGCCAGCAGCGCGGACAGGGGGGACTATGGCTACACCTTC.

This chain connects TRBV7-3 to TRBJ2-3; possible D gene TRBD2, 7 bases. Trimming took off 5 bases at V and 4 bases at J, with 19 bases between the two ends. The germline CDR1 and CDR2 sequences are SGHTA and FQGTGA. This CDR3 spans 16 amino acids. CDR3 coding DNA: TGTGCCAGCAGCCCTACCCCCCGGGGGGCTGCAGATACGCAGTATTTT. It translates to CASSPTPRGAADTQYF.

Turning to this clone: This specimen includes other DNA sequences encoding the same CDR3. CDR3 nucleotides: TGTGCCACCAGCAGAGATAGACAGGGCGGGTCACCCCTCCACTTT. Its translation is CATSRDRQGGSPLHF. The chain links TRBV15 to TRBJ1-6; the match to TRBD1 covers 7 bases. The V gene's germline CDR1 is LNHNV and CDR2 YYDKDF (reference sequence). The CDR3 length is 15 residues. Germline trimming cut 0 bases from V and 10 bases from J; bases unmatched to any gene: 6.

The CDR3 loop reads CASSQELLELAGEQYF. The CDR3 DNA follows: TGCGCCAGCAGCCAAGAACTCCTCGAGCTAGCTGGCGAGCAGTACTTC. The chain uses TRBV4-3 and TRBJ2-7; a possible D gene is TRBD2 (5 bases). Trimming pared 0 bases from V and 6 bases from J, leaving 18 bases between. The germline V gene encodes CDR1 LGHNA and CDR2 YSLEER. The CDR3 runs to 16 residues.

DNA for the CDR3: TGTGCCAGTAGTACAGGGGCGGCCGGAAACACCATATATTTT. Encoded protein: CASSTGAAGNTIYF. The chain has TRBV19 and TRBJ1-3; possibly TRBD1 for D (6 bases). The length of the CDR3 is 14 residues. CDR1 is LNHDA and CDR2 is SQIVND in the germline V gene (reference sequence). Trimming removed 4 bases at V and 4 bases at J, with 11 bases between. Variable domain in full (rest from reference TRBV19 and TRBJ1-3): DGGITQSPKYLFRKEGQNVTLSCEQNLNHDAMYWYRQDPGQGLRLIYYSQIVNDFQKGDIAEGYSVSREKKESFPLTVTSAQKNPTAFYLCASSTGAAGNTIYFGEGSWLTVV.

This chain connects TRBV4-1 to TRBJ2-3; 10 nucleotides match TRBD2. J was trimmed by 5 bases and V by 2 bases; bases with no gene match: 10. The germline V gene has CDR1 MGHRA and CDR2 YSYEKL. The CDR3 runs 17 residues. CDR3 in amino acids: CASSQTRTSGPRDTQYF. The CDR3 coding sequence is TGCGCCAGCAGCCAAACTAGGACTAGCGGCCCCCGAGATACGCAGTATTTT.

This chain joins TRBV7-8 and TRBJ2-3; 9 bases are a match to TRBD2. CDR3 length: 17 residues. Germline lookup yields CDR1 SGHVS and CDR2 FQNEAQ. Trimming took 1 base from V and 2 from J; bases not matched to a gene: 7. The CDR3 DNA reads as TGTGCCAGCAGCTTAGAAGGGCGGGGGGGCCTCACAGATACGCAGTATTTT. Protein sequence: CASSLEGRGGLTDTQYF.

V and J are TRBV13 and TRBJ1-4, with D unresolved. Germline loops: CDR1 PRHDT, CDR2 FYEKMQ (reference sequence). Trimming took off 6 bases at V and 0 bases at J, with 5 bases between the two ends. The CDR3 sequence is 13 residues long. The CDR3 DNA follows: TGTGCCAGCAGTGCTACAACTAATGAAAAACTGTTTTTT. Translation gives CASSATTNEKLFF.

The rearrangement joins TRBV7-3 to TRBJ1-5; D is unresolved. The CDR3 totals 13 residues. Trimming cost V 2 bases and J 5 bases, with 7 bases left between them. Per germline, CDR1 SGHTA and CDR2 FQGTGA. The CDR3 is CASSLSPDQPQHF. The CDR3 DNA reads as TGTGCCAGCAGCTTATCCCCTGATCAGCCCCAGCATTTT. The variable domain in full, completed from reference TRBV7-3 and TRBJ1-5, reads GAGVSQTPSNKVTEKGKYVELRCDPISGHTALYWYRQSLGQGPEFLIYFQGTGAADDSGLPNDRFFAVRPEGSVSTLKIQRTERGDSAVYLCASSLSPDQPQHFGDGTRLSIL.